This T cell receptor (beta chain) was recorded in a study of blood T cell repertoires in COVID-19. Only in-frame clones appear in the TCRdb table, and some are missing; sequencing was by immunoSEQ multiplex PCR. The sample consists of approximately 140,000 clones, approximately 90% of them appearing once. The TCR sequence derives from a man aged 45 to 65 with active or convalescent COVID-19. The sequenced sample was peripheral blood.

The CDR3, as DNA: TGTGCCAGCAGCTTCGGACTCTCCTACGAGCAGTACTTC. The encoded protein is CASSFGLSYEQYF. V usage is TRBV11-3 and J usage is TRBJ2-7, with D perhaps TRBD2 (5 bases). The V and J ends lost 3 bases and 0 bases respectively, with 6 bases between them. CDR3 size: 13 residues. Germline V gives CDR1 SGHNT, CDR2 YENEEA.